This T cell receptor (beta chain) was sequenced for a study of post-analysis software for immune sequencing data. Whole-study findings and limits: When compared against controls, multiple sclerosis patients showed significantly lower normalized Chao1 diversity. Batch-matched samples strongly co-clustered by F measure. TRBV segments more frequent in patients than in controls numbered five and included TRBV5-6, TRBV5-1 and TRBV20-1.

The CDR3 consists of 17 residues. Germline lookup yields CDR1 SGHAT and CDR2 FQNNGV. The V and J ends lost 5 bases and 2 bases respectively, with 20 bases between them. Of note for this clonotype: What it binds is not known.

cDNA libraries of TCR beta carried unique molecular identifiers. The authors obtained roughly 550,000 cDNA molecules from roughly 1 to 10 million T cells. MiXCR, applied by TCRdb to the PCR reads, yields one record per CDR3 protein. The data show hundreds of thousands of distinct CDR3 sequences, approximately 60% seen once. The chain is built from TRBV11-2 and TRBJ2-3, with D possibly being TRBD2 (6 bases). This receptor was obtained from a girl aged 2 to 9 with multiple sclerosis. Sequences were obtained from blood. CDR3 amino acids: CASSLTRGGAHTDTQYF. The CDR3 DNA reads TGTGCCAGCAGCCTGACAAGGGGCGGGGCTCACACAGATACGCAGTATTTT.